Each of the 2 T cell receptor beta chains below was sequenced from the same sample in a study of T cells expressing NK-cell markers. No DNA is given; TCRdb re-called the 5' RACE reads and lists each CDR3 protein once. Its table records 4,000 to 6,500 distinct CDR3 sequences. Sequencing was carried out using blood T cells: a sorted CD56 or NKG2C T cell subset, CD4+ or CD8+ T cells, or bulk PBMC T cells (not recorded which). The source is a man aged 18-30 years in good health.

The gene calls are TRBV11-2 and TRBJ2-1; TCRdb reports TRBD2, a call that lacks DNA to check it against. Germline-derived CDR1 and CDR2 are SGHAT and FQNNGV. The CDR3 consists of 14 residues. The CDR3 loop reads CASSLEAGVNEQFF. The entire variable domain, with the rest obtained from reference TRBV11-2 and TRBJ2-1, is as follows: EAGVAQSPRYKIIEKRQSVAFWCNPISGHATLYWYQQILGQGPKLLIQFQNNGVVDDSQLPKDRFSAERLKGVDSTLKIQPAKLEDSAVYLCASSLEAGVNEQFFGPGTRLTVL.

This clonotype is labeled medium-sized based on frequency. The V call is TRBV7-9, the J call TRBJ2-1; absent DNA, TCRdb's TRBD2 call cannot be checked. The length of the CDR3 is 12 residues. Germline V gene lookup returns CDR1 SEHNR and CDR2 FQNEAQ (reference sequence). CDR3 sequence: CASSLLEGEQFF.